These 21 T cell receptor beta chains were sequenced from one sample in a study of blood T cell repertoires in COVID-19. TCRdb's table, derived via immunoSEQ multiplex PCR, lists solely in-frame clones and lacks some. The table has about 30,000 clones, 90% to 95% seen once. The sequencing input was peripheral blood. The receptors here all came from a man aged 55 to 70 with active or convalescent COVID-19.

The rearrangement joins TRBV5-1 to TRBJ2-5; 7 bases are shared with TRBD2. J gave up 1 base and V 0 bases, and 3 bases lay outside the gene matches. The CDR3 totals 15 residues. The germline V gene encodes CDR1 SGHRS and CDR2 YFSETQ. In DNA form, the CDR3 reads TGCGCCAGCAGCTTGGTGTCTAGCGGCCAAGAGACCCAGTACTTC. The encoded protein is CASSLVSSGQETQYF. The whole variable domain, remainder taken from reference TRBV5-1 and TRBJ2-5, is KAGVTQTPRYLIKTRGQQVTLSCSPISGHRSVSWYQQTPGQGLQFLFEYFSETQRNKGNFPGRFSGRQFSNSRSEMNVSTLELGDSALYLCASSLVSSGQETQYFGPGTRLLVL.

This chain uses TRBV18 with TRBJ2-2; TRBD1 aligns across 8 bases. The ends lost 5 bases at V and 4 bases at J; junction bases unmatched: 3. Germline loops: CDR1 KGHSH, CDR2 LQKENI. This CDR3 contains 14 residues. The CDR3 coding sequence is TGTGCCAGCTCATCTACAGGGGGCACCGGGGAGCTGTTTTTT. Protein: CASSSTGGTGELFF.

The chain recombines TRBV19 with TRBJ1-1; 8 positions match TRBD1. The trim removed 3 bases at V and 5 bases at J, leaving 8 bases unmatched. Germline assignment: CDR1 LNHDA and CDR2 SQIVND (reference sequence). The CDR3 runs 15 residues. In DNA, the CDR3 is TGTGCCAGTAGTATCCGGACAGGGAGGGGGACTGAAGCTTTCTTT. The encoded protein is CASSIRTGRGTEAFF.

The chain carries TRBV4-1 and TRBJ2-5; 7 nucleotides line up with TRBD2. The V gene's germline CDR1 is MGHRA and CDR2 YSYEKL. The CDR3 is 17 amino acids. Trimming took 0 bases from V and 1 from J; bases not matched to a gene: 8. The CDR3 nucleotides read TGCGCCAGCAGCCAAGAAGGGCTAGCGGAGCCCCAAGAGACCCAGTACTTC. Its translation is CASSQEGLAEPQETQYF.

This chain joins TRBV19 and TRBJ1-1, with TRBD1 identical over 9 bases. The CDR3 contains 15 residues. V shed 4 bases and J 4 bases; nucleotides not matched to a gene: 7. The germline gives CDR1 LNHDA, CDR2 SQIVND (reference sequence). The CDR3 bases are TGTGCCAGTAGTAAGGCCGGGACAGGGAGCACTGAAGCTTTCTTT. It encodes CASSKAGTGSTEAFF.

The chain recombines TRBV4-3 with TRBJ2-7; 7 bases fit TRBD1. Per germline, CDR1 LGHNA and CDR2 YSLEER. This CDR3 has 16 amino acids. The V and J ends lost 0 bases and 1 base, in that order; junction bases with no gene match: 6. CDR3 sequence: CASSQDVGTVSYEQYF. The CDR3 coding sequence is TGCGCCAGCAGCCAAGACGTCGGGACAGTTTCCTACGAGCAGTACTTC.

The V and J genes are TRBV6-5 and TRBJ2-1; a possible D gene is TRBD2 (6 bases). Trimming took off 6 bases at V and 0 bases at J, with 12 bases between the two ends. There are 15 residues in the CDR3. Germline assignment: CDR1 MNHEY and CDR2 SVGAGI. The DNA for the CDR3 is TGTGCCAGCAGGTCCCGGGGGAGCTCCTACAATGAGCAGTTCTTC. This sequence encodes CASRSRGSSYNEQFF.

The chain has TRBV30 and TRBJ1-3; no clear D gene. CDR3 length: 13 residues. From germline, CDR1 is GTSNPN and CDR2 SVGIG (reference sequence). Trimming shortened V by 4 bases and J by 0 bases, and 7 bases separated the two germline ends. The CDR3 nucleotides are TGTGCCTGGACAGGTCGCTCTGGAAACACCATATATTTT. Protein product: CAWTGRSGNTIYF.

This chain joins TRBV7-3 and TRBJ2-2; 10 bases line up with TRBD1. In germline, CDR1 is SGHTA, CDR2 FQGTGA. J gave up 5 bases and V 5 bases, and 5 bases lay outside the gene matches. The CDR3 runs to 15 residues. In DNA form, the CDR3 reads TGTGCCAGCAGCCGAGGGGGACAGGGGACCGGGGAGCTGTTTTTT. Translated, it gives CASSRGGQGTGELFF.

The J gene is TRBJ1-2, the V gene TRBV11-2, with D perhaps TRBD1 (6 bases). The CDR3 contains 13 residues. The V end was cut by 5 bases, the J end by 2 bases, with 9 bases between. From germline, CDR1 is SGHAT and CDR2 FQNNGV. For the CDR3, the DNA is TGTGCCAGCAGCCCCGACAGGAACTATGGCTACACCTTC. Translating it yields CASSPDRNYGYTF.

The chain links TRBV7-8 to TRBJ2-5; possibly TRBD2 for D (6 bases). The V end was cut by 2 bases, the J end by 5 bases, with 24 bases between. The CDR3 totals 18 residues. The germline V gene has CDR1 SGHVS and CDR2 FQNEAQ. The chain's CDR3 is CASSLSAGRFTLGETQYF. CDR3 DNA sequence: TGTGCCAGCAGCTTATCTGCGGGGAGGTTTACATTGGGGGAGACCCAGTACTTC.

The chain has TRBV10-3 and TRBJ1-2; D remains ambiguous. V was shortened by 11 bases and J by 5 bases, with 15 bases between the two germline ends. There are 12 residues in the CDR3. The germline V gene has CDR1 ENHRY and CDR2 SYGVKD. CDR3 amino acids: CASAEWRYGYTF. For the CDR3, the DNA is TGTGCCTCGGCGGAATGGCGGTATGGCTACACCTTC.

Worth noting for this clone: A read error may produce the germline difference seen at one junction end. The gene calls are TRBV7-7 and TRBJ2-1, with D tentatively TRBD2 (5 bases). Germline V gene sequence: CDR1 SSHAT, CDR2 FNYEAQ (reference sequence). The CDR3 runs to 15 residues. Written as DNA, the CDR3 is TGTGCTAGCAGCCGCGACTACAACCTCAACAATGAGCAGTTCTTC. Its protein is CASSRDYNLNNEQFF.

This clone was found once. The J gene is TRBJ1-1, the V gene TRBV27; possibly TRBD1 for D (6 bases). Trimming shortened V by 7 bases and J by 5 bases, and 17 bases separated the two germline ends. This CDR3 is 14 amino acids long. Germline V gene lookup returns CDR1 MNHEY and CDR2 SMNVEV (reference sequence). CDR3 region: CASTGGRGMTEAFF. CDR3 nucleotides: TGTGCCAGCACGGGGGGGCGGGGGATGACTGAAGCTTTCTTT.

The sample holds one count of this clone. The chain has TRBV19 and TRBJ2-3; TRBD2 matches at 12 bases. This CDR3 is 17 amino acids long. After removal of 7 bases from V and 4 bases from J, the junction contained 12 bases not matched to a gene. Germline CDR1 is LNHDA and CDR2 is SQIVND (reference sequence). This chain's CDR3 is CASKPTLAGGPADTQYF. The CDR3 DNA reads as TGTGCCAGTAAGCCCACGCTAGCGGGAGGGCCGGCAGATACGCAGTATTTT.

This clone occurred once. The J gene is TRBJ1-5, the V gene TRBV6-2 or TRBV6-3; 11 bases fit TRBD1. The length of the CDR3 is 14 residues. Losses at the gene ends were 2 bases for V and 6 bases for J; bases not matched to a gene: 0. From germline, CDR1 is MNHEY and CDR2 SVGEGT. The CDR3 region has the DNA TGTGCCAGCAGTTACGGGACAGGGGGTCAGCCCCAGCATTTT. Translating it yields CASSYGTGGQPQHF.

The rearrangement joins TRBV20-1 to TRBJ2-5; D ambiguous. V lost 2 bases and J lost 5, with 3 bases in between. This CDR3 is 10 amino acids long. Looked up from germline, CDR1 is DFQATT and CDR2 is SNEGSKA (reference sequence). CDR3 bases: TGCAGTGCTAGACTGGAGACCCAGTACTTC. Amino acid sequence: CSARLETQYF.

The rearrangement links TRBV5-8 to TRBJ1-2; D unclear. The V end was cut by 0 bases, the J end by 7 bases, with 4 bases between. Germline-derived CDR1 and CDR2 are SGHTS and YDEGEE. The CDR3 length is 11 residues. The CDR3 bases are TGTGCCAGCAGCTTGGTCGGTGGCTACACCTTC. Translation gives CASSLVGGYTF.

The chain employs TRBV18 and TRBJ2-3; 11 bases line up with TRBD2. J was trimmed by 6 bases and V by 2 bases; bases with no gene match: 10. CDR1 is KGHSH and CDR2 is LQKENI in the germline V gene. This CDR3 comprises 17 residues. CDR3 nucleotides: TGTGCCAGCTCACCAAAACTAGCGGGAGTATCGAAGGATACGCAGTATTTT. Residues: CASSPKLAGVSKDTQYF. Using reference TRBV18 and TRBJ2-3 for the parts outside the CDR3, the full variable domain is NAGVMQNPRHLVRRRGQEARLRCSPMKGHSHVYWYRQLPEEGLKFMVYLQKENIIDESGMPKERFSAEFPKEGPSILRIQQVVRGDSAAYFCASSPKLAGVSKDTQYFGPGTRLTVL.

J is TRBJ2-2 and V is TRBV7-3; TRBD2 matches at 11 bases. This CDR3 comprises 18 residues. J gave up 2 bases and V 5 bases, and 10 bases lay outside the gene matches. CDR1 is SGHTA and CDR2 is FQGTGA in the germline V gene. The CDR3 DNA reads as TGTGCCAGCAGCCCAGACGTTAGCGGGGGGGCCAACACCGGGGAGCTGTTTTTT. It codes for CASSPDVSGGANTGELFF.

In nucleotides, the CDR3 is TGTGCCAGCAGCTTACCGACTAGCGGCTCCTACGAGCAGTACTTC. It encodes CASSLPTSGSYEQYF. V usage is TRBV7-8 and J usage is TRBJ2-7; TRBD2 matches 9 bases. Trimming at V came to 2 bases and at J to 0 bases, leaving 2 bases not matched to a gene. This CDR3 is 15 amino acids long. Germline-derived CDR1 and CDR2 are SGHVS and FQNEAQ. Combining the CDR3 with reference TRBV7-8 and TRBJ2-7 gives the whole variable domain GAGVSQSPRYKVAKRGQDVALRCDPISGHVSLFWYQQALGQGPEFLTYFQNEAQLDKSGLPSDRFFAERPEGSVSTLKIQRTQQEDSAVYLCASSLPTSGSYEQYFGPGTRLTVT.